One T cell receptor beta chain is described in this entry. From germline, CDR1 is SNHLY and CDR2 FYNNEI. This CDR3 has 15 residues. J lost 5 bases, V lost 6 bases, and 12 bases had no gene match. This sample stems from a study of blood T cell repertoires in COVID-19. Only in-frame clones appear in the TCRdb table, and some are missing; sequencing was by immunoSEQ multiplex PCR. The repertoire includes around 93,000 clones, 75% to 90% of them detected once, and roughly 10% sits in the top ten. The J gene is TRBJ1-1, the V gene TRBV2, with 7 bases lining up with TRBD1. The sequence was obtained from an elderly man with acute or convalescent COVID-19. Material for sequencing was peripheral blood. CDR3 loop: CASRARQGIMTEAFF. The CDR3, as DNA: TGTGCCAGCAGGGCTAGACAGGGAATAATGACTGAAGCTTTCTTT.